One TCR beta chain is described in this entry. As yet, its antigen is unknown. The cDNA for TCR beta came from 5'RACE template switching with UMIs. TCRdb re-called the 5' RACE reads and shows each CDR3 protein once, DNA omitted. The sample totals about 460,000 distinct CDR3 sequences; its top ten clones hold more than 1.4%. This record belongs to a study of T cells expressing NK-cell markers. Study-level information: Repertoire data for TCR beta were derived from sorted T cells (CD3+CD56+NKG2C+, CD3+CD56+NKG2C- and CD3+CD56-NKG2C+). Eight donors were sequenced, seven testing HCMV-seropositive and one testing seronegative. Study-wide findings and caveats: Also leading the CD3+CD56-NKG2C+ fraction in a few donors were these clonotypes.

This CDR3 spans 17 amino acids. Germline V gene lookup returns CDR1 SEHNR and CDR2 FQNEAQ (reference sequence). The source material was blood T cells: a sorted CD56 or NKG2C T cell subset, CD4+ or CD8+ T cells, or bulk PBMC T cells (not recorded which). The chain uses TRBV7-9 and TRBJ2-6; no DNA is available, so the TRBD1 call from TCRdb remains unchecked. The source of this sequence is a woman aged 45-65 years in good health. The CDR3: CASSLVNRASGANVLTF. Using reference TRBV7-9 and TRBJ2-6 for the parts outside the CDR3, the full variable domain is DTGVSQNPRHKITKRGQNVTFRCDPISEHNRLYWYRQTLGQGPEFLTYFQNEAQLEKSRLLSDRFSAERPKGSFSTLEIQRTEQGDSAMYLCASSLVNRASGANVLTFGAGSRLTVL.